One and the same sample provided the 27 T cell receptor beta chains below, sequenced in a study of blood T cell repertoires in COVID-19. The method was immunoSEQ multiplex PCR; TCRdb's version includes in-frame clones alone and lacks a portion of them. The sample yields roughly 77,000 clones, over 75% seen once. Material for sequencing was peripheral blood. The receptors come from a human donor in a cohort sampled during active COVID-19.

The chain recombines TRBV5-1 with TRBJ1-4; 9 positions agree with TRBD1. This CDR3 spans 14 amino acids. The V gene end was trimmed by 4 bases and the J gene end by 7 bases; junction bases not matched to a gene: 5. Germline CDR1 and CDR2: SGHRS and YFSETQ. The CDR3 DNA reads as TGCGCCAGCAGCCCACAGGGGGCGAGTGAAAAACTGTTTTTT. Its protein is CASSPQGASEKLFF.

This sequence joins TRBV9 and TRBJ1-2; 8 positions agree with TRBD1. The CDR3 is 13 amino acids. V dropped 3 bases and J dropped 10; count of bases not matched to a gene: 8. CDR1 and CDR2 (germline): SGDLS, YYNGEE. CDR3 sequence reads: CASSAPGQEAYTF. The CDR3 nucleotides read TGTGCCAGCAGCGCCCCGGGACAGGAGGCCTACACCTTC. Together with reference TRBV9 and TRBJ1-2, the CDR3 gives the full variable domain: DSGVTQTPKHLITATGQRVTLRCSPRSGDLSVYWYQQSLDQGLQFLIQYYNGEERAKGNILERFSAQQFPDLHSELNLSSLELGDSALYFCASSAPGQEAYTFGSGTRLTVV.

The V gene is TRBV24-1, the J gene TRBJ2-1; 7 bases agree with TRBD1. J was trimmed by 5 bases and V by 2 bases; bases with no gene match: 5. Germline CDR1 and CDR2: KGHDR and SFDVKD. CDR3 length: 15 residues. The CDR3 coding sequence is TGTGCCACCAGTGATTCCTCGACAGGGCACAATGAGCAGTTCTTC. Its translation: CATSDSSTGHNEQFF.

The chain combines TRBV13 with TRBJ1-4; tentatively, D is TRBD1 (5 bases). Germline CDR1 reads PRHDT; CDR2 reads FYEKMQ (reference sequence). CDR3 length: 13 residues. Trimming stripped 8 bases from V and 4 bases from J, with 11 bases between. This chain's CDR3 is CASRQINNEKLFF. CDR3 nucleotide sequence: TGTGCCAGCCGACAGATAAATAATGAAAAACTGTTTTTT.

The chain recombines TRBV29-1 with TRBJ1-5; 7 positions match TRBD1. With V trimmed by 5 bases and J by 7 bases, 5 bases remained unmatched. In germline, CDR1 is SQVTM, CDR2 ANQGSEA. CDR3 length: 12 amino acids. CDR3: CSVQQGTQPQHF. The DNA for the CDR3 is TGCAGCGTTCAACAGGGGACCCAGCCCCAGCATTTT.

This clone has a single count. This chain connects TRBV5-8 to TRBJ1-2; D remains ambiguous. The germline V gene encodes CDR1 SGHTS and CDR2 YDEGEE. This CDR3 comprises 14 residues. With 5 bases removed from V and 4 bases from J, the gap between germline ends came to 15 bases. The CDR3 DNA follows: TGTGCCAGCAGTCATCCCGGGTACGGCTATGGCTACACCTTC. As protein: CASSHPGYGYGYTF.

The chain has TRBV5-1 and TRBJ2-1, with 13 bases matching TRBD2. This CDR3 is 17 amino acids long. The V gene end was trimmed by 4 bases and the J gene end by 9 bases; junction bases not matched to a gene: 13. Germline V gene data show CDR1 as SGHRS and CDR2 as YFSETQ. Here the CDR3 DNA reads TGCGCCAGCAGCCCCCGGTTAACTAGCGGGGGGGCCGGTGAGCAGTTCTTC. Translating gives CASSPRLTSGGAGEQFF.

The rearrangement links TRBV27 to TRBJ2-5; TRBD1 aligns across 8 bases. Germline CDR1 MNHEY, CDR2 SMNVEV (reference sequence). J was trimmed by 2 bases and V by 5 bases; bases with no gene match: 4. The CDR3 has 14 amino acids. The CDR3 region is CASSRDRRQETQYF. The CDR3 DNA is TGTGCCAGCAGTAGGGACAGGCGACAAGAGACCCAGTACTTC.

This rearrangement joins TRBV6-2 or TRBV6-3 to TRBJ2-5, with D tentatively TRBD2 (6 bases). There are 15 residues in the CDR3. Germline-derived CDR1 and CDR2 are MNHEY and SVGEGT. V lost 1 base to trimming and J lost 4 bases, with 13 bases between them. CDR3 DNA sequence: TGTGCCAGCAGTTACTACGGGGGATTGGGAGAGACCCAGTACTTC. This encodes CASSYYGGLGETQYF.

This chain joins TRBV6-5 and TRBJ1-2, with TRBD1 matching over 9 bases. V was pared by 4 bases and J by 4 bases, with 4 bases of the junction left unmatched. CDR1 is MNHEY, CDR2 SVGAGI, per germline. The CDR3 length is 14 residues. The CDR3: CASSFATGGYGYTF. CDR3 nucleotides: TGTGCCAGCAGTTTCGCGACAGGGGGCTATGGCTACACCTTC.

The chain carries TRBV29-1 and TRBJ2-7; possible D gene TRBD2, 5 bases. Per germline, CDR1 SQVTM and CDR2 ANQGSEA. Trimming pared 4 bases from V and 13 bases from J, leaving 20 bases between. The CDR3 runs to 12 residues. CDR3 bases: TGCAGCGTTGTTGTCGTAGGGAGCGGAGAATACTTC. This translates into CSVVVVGSGEYF.

This chain's CDR3 is CASSPSTGAQEKLFF. The CDR3 DNA sequence: TGTGCCAGCTCACCATCAACAGGGGCCCAAGAAAAACTGTTTTTT. The gene calls are TRBV18 and TRBJ1-4; 7 nucleotides line up with TRBD1. Trimming removed 2 bases from V and 8 bases from J; junction bases left unmatched: 8. Germline CDR1 is KGHSH and CDR2 is LQKENI. The CDR3 is 15 amino acids. The whole variable domain, remainder taken from reference TRBV18 and TRBJ1-4, is NAGVMQNPRHLVRRRGQEARLRCSPMKGHSHVYWYRQLPEEGLKFMVYLQKENIIDESGMPKERFSAEFPKEGPSILRIQQVVRGDSAAYFCASSPSTGAQEKLFFGSGTQLSVL.

This chain's CDR3 is CSVEETDYGYTF. The CDR3 region has the DNA TGCAGCGTTGAGGAAACAGACTATGGCTACACCTTC. J is TRBJ1-2 and V is TRBV29-1; D unclear. The germline CDR1 and CDR2 sequences are SQVTM and ANQGSEA. V was clipped by 3 bases and J by 3 bases, with 8 bases between them. This CDR3 contains 12 residues.

The CDR3 is CASRYTGRPEAFF. CDR3 bases: TGTGCCAGCAGATACACAGGGCGCCCTGAAGCTTTCTTT. The gene calls are TRBV5-8 and TRBJ1-1; possible D gene TRBD1, 6 bases. The V end lost 5 bases, the J end lost 6 bases, and 14 bases lay between the germline ends. CDR3 length equals 13 residues. Germline V gene lookup returns CDR1 SGHTS and CDR2 YDEGEE.

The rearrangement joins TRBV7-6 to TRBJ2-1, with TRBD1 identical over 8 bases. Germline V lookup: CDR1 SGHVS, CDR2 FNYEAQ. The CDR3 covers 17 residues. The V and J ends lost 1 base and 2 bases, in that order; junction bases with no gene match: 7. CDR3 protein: CASSLGHQGAAYNEQFF. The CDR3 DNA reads TGTGCCAGCAGCTTAGGCCACCAGGGGGCTGCCTACAATGAGCAGTTCTTC.

CDR3 protein: CASSLRQGTYEQYF. The CDR3 DNA sequence: TGTGCCAGCAGCTTGCGCCAGGGAACCTACGAGCAGTACTTC. The rearrangement links TRBV5-4 to TRBJ2-7, with D possibly TRBD1 on 5 matching bases. The CDR3 is 14 residues long. In germline, CDR1 is SGHNT, CDR2 YYREEE (reference sequence). With 1 base removed from V and 2 bases from J, the gap between germline ends came to 10 bases.

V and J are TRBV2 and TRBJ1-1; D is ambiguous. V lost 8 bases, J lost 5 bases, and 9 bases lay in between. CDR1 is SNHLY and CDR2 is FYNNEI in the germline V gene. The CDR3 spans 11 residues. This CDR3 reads CASGRETEAFF. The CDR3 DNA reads TGTGCCAGCGGACGGGAGACTGAAGCTTTCTTT.

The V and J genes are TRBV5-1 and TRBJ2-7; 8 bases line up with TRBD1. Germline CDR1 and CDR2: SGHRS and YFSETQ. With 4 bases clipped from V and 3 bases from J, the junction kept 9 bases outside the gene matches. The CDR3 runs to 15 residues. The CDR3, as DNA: TGCGCCAGCAGCCGGGGACAGGTTGACCTCTACGAGCAGTACTTC. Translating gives CASSRGQVDLYEQYF.

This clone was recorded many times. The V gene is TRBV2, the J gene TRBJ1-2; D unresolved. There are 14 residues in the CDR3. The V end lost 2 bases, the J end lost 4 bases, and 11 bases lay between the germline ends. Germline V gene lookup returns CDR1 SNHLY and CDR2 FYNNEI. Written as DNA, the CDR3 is TGTGCCAGCAGTGAACGGACTCGGGGCTATGGCTACACCTTC. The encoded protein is CASSERTRGYGYTF. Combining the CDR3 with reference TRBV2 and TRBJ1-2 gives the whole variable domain EPEVTQTPSHQVTQMGQEVILRCVPISNHLYFYWYRQILGQKVEFLVSFYNNEISEKSEIFDDQFSVERPDGSNFTLKIRSTKLEDSAMYFCASSERTRGYGYTFGSGTRLTVV.

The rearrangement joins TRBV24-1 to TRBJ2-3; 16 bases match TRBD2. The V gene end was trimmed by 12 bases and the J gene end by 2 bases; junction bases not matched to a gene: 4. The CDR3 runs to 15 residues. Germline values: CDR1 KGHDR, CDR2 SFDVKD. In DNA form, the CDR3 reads TGTGCCTCCGGGACTAGCGGGGGGGCCACAGATACGCAGTATTTT. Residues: CASGTSGGATDTQYF.

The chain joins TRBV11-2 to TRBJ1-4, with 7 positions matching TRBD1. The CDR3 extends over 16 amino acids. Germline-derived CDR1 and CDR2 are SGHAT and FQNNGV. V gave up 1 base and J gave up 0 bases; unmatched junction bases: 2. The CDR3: CASSLAGTATNEKLFF. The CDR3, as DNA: TGTGCCAGCAGCTTAGCGGGGACAGCAACTAATGAAAAACTGTTTTTT.

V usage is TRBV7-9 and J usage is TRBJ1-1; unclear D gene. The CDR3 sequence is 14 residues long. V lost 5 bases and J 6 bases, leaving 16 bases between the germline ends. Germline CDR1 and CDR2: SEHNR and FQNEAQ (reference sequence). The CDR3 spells CASSPPTRVSEAFF. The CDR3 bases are TGTGCCAGCAGCCCCCCTACGAGGGTGTCTGAAGCTTTCTTT. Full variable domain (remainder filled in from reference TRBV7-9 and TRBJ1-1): DTGVSQNPRHKITKRGQNVTFRCDPISEHNRLYWYRQTLGQGPEFLTYFQNEAQLEKSRLLSDRFSAERPKGSFSTLEIQRTEQGDSAMYLCASSPPTRVSEAFFGQGTRLTVV.

CDR3 DNA sequence: TGTGCCAGCAGTTACTCGCCCCAACTAGGAAACACCATATATTTT. As protein: CASSYSPQLGNTIYF. V gene TRBV6-5 combines with J gene TRBJ1-3; D unclear. In germline, CDR1 is MNHEY, CDR2 SVGAGI. The V end lost 0 bases, the J end lost 4 bases, and 10 bases lay between the germline ends. This CDR3 has 15 residues.

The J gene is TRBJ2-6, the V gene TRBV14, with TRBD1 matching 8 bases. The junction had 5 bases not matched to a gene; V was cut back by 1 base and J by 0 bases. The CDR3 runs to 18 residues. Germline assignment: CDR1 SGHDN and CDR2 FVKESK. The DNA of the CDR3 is TGTGCCAGCAGCCAAGTAGGGACAGGTTACTCTGGGGCCAACGTCCTGACTTTC. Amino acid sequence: CASSQVGTGYSGANVLTF.

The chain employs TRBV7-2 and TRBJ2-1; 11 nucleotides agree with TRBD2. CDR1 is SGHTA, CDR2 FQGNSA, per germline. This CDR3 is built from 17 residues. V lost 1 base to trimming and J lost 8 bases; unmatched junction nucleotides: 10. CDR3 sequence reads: CASSLVLAGGRRDEQFF. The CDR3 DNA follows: TGTGCCAGCAGCTTAGTGCTAGCGGGGGGACGGAGGGATGAGCAGTTCTTC.

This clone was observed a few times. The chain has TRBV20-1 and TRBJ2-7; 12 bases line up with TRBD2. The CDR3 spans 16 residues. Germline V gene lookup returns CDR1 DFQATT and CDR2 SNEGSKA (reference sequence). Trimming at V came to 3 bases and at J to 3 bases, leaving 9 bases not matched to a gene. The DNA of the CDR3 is TGCAGTGCTAGTGGTTCTAGCGGGGGGGCCCGCTACGAGCAGTACTTC. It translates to CSASGSSGGARYEQYF.

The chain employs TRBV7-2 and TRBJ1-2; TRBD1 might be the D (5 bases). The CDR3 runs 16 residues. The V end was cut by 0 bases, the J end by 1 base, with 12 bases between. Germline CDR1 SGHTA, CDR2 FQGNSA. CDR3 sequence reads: CASSLAQTAINYGYTF. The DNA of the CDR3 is TGTGCCAGCAGCTTAGCCCAGACAGCGATTAACTATGGCTACACCTTC.